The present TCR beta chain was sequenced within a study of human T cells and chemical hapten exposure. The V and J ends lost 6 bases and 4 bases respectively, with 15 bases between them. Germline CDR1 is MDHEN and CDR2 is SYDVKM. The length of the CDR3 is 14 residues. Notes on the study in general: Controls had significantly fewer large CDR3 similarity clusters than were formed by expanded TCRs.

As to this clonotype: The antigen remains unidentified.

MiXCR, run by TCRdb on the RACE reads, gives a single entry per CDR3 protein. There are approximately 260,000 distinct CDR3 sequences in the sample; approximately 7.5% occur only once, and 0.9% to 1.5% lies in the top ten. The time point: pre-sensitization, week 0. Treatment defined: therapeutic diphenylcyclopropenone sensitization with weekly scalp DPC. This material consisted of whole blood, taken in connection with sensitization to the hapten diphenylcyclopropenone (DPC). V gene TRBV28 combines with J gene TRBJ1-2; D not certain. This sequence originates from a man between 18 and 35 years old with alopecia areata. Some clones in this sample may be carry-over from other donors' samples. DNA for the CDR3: TGTGCCAGCAGGCAGGACCCGGACCGCTATGGCTACACCTTC. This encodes CASRQDPDRYGYTF.